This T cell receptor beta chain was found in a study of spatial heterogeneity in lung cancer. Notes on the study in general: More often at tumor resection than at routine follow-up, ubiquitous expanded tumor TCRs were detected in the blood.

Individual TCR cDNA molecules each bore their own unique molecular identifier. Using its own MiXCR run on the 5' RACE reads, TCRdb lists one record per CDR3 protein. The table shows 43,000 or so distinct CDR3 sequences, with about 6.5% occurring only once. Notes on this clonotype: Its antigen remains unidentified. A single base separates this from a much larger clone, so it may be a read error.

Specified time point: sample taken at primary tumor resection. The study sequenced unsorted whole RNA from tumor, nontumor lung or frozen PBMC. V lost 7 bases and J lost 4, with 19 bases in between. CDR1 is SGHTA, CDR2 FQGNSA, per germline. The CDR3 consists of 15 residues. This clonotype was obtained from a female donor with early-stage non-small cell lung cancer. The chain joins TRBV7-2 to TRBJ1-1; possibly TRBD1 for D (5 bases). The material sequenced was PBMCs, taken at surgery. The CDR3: CASIAHAGSGTEAFF. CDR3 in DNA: TGTGCCAGCATCGCACACGCAGGGTCAGGCACTGAAGCTTTCTTT.